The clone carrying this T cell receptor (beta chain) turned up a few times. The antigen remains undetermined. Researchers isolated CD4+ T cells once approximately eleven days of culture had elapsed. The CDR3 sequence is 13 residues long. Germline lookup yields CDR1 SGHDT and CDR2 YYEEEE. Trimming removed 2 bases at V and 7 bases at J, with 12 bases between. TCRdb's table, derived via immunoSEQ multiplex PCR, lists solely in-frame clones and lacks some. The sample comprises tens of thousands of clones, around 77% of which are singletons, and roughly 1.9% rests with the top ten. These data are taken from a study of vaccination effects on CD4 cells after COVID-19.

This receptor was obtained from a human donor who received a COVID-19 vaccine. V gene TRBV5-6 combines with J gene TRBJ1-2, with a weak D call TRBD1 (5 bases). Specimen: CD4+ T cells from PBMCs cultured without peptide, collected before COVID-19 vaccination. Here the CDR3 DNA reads TGTGCCAGCAGCTTCGGTCAGGGCGGTGGCTACACCTTC. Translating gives CASSFGQGGGYTF.